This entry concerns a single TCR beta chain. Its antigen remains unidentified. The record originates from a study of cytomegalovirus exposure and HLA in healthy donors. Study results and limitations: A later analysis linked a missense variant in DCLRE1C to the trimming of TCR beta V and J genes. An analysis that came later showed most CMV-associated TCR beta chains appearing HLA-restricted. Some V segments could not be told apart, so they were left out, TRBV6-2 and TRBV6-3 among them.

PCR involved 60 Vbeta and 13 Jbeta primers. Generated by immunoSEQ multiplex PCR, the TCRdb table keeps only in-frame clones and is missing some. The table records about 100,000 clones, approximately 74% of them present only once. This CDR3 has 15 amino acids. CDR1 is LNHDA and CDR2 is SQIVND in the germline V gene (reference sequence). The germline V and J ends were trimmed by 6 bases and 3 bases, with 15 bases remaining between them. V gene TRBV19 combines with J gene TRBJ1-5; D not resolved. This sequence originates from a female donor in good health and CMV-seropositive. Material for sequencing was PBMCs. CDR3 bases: TGTGCCAGTAGCCCCTCTACGGGATACAATCAGCCCCAGCATTTT. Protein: CASSPSTGYNQPQHF.